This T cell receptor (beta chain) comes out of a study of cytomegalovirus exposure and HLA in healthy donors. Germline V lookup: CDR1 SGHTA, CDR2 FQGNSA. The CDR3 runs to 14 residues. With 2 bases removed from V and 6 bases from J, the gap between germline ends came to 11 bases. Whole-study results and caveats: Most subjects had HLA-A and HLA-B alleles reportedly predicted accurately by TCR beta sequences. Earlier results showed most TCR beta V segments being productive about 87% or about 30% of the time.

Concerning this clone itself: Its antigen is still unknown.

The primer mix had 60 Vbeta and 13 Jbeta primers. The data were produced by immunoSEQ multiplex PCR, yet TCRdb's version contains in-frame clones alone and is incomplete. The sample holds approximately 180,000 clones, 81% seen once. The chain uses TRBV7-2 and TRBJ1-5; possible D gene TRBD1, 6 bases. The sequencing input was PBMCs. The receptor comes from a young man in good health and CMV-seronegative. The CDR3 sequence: CASSLTTGAQPQHF. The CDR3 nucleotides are TGTGCCAGCAGCTTAACGACAGGCGCTCAGCCCCAGCATTTT.